Listed below are T cell receptor beta chains from one sample, sequenced in a study of blood T cell repertoires in COVID-19. Method: immunoSEQ multiplex PCR; TCRdb's copy keeps in-frame clones and lacks some. The table shows fewer than 250,000 clones, with approximately 90% occurring only once. The sequenced material came from PBMCs or T cells enriched from blood (not recorded which). Receptors originate from a man aged 25-45 years who had recovered from COVID-19. CDR3s include the opening cysteine and the closing phenylalanine or tryptophan. The D gene is left open where the match is weak. The size of a clone is reported for some rows only, either as once, few or many, or as a class for expanded clones.

V	size	D	J	DNA	CDR3
TRBV28	-	-	TRBJ2-5	TGTGCCAGCAGTTCAATACGGGGATTCCATGAGACCCAGTACTTC	CASSSIRGFHETQYF
TRBV28	-	-	TRBJ1-4	TGTGCCAGCGCCAGGGGAAATGAAAAACTGTTTTTT	CASARGNEKLFF
TRBV4-2	-	-	TRBJ1-1	TGTGCCAGCAGCCAGTTAGGGGGGGGGAACCCTGAAGCTTTCTTT	CASSQLGGGNPEAFF
TRBV20-1	once	-	TRBJ1-4	TGCAGTGCGCGGACAGCCGCAAAACTGTTTTTT	CSARTAAKLFF
TRBV6-5	many	-	TRBJ1-2	TGTGCCAGCGGCCCCCGAGGGCTAGCTAACTATGGCTACACCTTC	CASGPRGLANYGYTF
TRBV6-4	few	-	TRBJ1-1	TGTGCCAGCAGTGACTTAAACGGACAGACCGACACTGAAGCTTTCTTT	CASSDLNGQTDTEAFF
TRBV23-1	-	-	TRBJ2-1	TGCGCCAGCAGTCAAAAAGGCGGGGGCGATTACAATGAGCAGTTCTTC	CASSQKGGGDYNEQFF
TRBV4-3	once	TRBD1	TRBJ1-5	TGCGCCAGCAGCGACAGGGCGGGTCAGCCCCAGCATTTT	CASSDRAGQPQHF
TRBV18	-	-	TRBJ1-2	TGTGCCAGCTCCCCCACACAAGATTATGGCTACACCTTC	CASSPTQDYGYTF
TRBV5-1	-	TRBD1	TRBJ1-2	TGCGCCAGCAGCTCGACAGGGGGCGATAATGGCTACACCTTC	CASSSTGGDNGYTF
TRBV28	-	TRBD1	TRBJ1-1	TGTGCCACAACGACAGGGTTAGAAACTGAAGCTTTCTTT	CATTTGLETEAFF
TRBV7-6	-	-	TRBJ2-3	TGTGCCAGCAGCTTATTTGAGACAGATACGCAGTATTTT	CASSLFETDTQYF
TRBV28	-	TRBD2	TRBJ2-5	TGTGCCAGCAGTCTGATAGCGGGACAAGAGACCCAGTACTTC	CASSLIAGQETQYF
TRBV7-9	-	-	TRBJ2-7	TGTGCCAGCAGCTTAGTCGGCCAGGGCTCCTACGAGCAGTACTTC	CASSLVGQGSYEQYF
TRBV5-1	-	-	TRBJ2-7	TGCGCCAGCAGCTTGGTTTCGATGAGTCGCAGGGTGGACTACGAGCAGTACTTC	CASSLVSMSRRVDYEQYF
TRBV27	-	-	TRBJ2-7	TGTGCCAGCAGTTTAATGGCTTCCTACGAGCAGTACTTC	CASSLMASYEQYF
TRBV9	-	-	TRBJ2-3	TGTGCCAGTTCCCCGGGGGGCGGCCACGATACGCAGTATTTT	CASSPGGGHDTQYF
TRBV11-1	-	TRBD1	TRBJ1-6	TGTGCCAGCAGCCCGTCGGACAGGTATAATTCACCCCTCCACTTT	CASSPSDRYNSPLHF
TRBV7-2	-	-	TRBJ2-3	TGTGCCAGCAGCCCCCGGGACTCACGAACAGATACGCAGTATTTT	CASSPRDSRTDTQYF
TRBV7-2	-	-	TRBJ1-2	TGTGCCAGCAGCTTAGGGGGGCTTCAGAAGAACTATGGCTACACCTTC	CASSLGGLQKNYGYTF
TRBV28	-	-	TRBJ2-7	TGTGCCAGCCGCGGGGACCCTTCCCACGAGCAGTACTTC	CASRGDPSHEQYF
TRBV6-2/TRBV6-3	-	-	TRBJ1-6	TGTGCCAGCAGTCTAGGATCCCTGATGCCTACCCTCCACTTT	CASSLGSLMPTLHF
TRBV30	-	-	TRBJ1-4	TGTGCCTGGAACAGCCTGGGCCGAGCGGCTGAAAAACTGTTTTTT	CAWNSLGRAAEKLFF
TRBV9	-	-	TRBJ1-2	TGTGCCAGCAGCGTAGAAGGCGTCAGGGCAAACTATGGCTACACCTTC	CASSVEGVRANYGYTF
TRBV11-2	-	-	TRBJ1-1	TGTGCCAGCAGCATCAGGGGGAACACTGAAGCTTTCTTT	CASSIRGNTEAFF
TRBV19	few	TRBD1	TRBJ1-6	TGTGCCAGTAGCCTCCAGGGACAGAGGTCACGTTCACCCCTCCACTTT	CASSLQGQRSRSPLHF
TRBV11-2	-	TRBD2	TRBJ2-7	TGTGCCAGCAGCTTACTAGCGGGGAATTACGAGCAGTACTTC	CASSLLAGNYEQYF
TRBV6-5	-	-	TRBJ1-4	TGTGCCAGCACCACCGTAGCAACTAATGAAAAACTGTTTTTT	CASTTVATNEKLFF
TRBV12-3/TRBV12-4	few	-	TRBJ1-6	TGTGCCAGCAGATCCATTATCGGTTCACCCCTCCACTTT	CASRSIIGSPLHF
TRBV6-5	few	-	TRBJ1-4	TGTGCCAGCAGTTACCTGCAGACATCAACTAATGAAAAACTGTTTTTT	CASSYLQTSTNEKLFF
TRBV10-3	-	-	TRBJ1-1	TGTGCCGCCGACGACCCGAGGATTAACACTGAAGCTTTCTTT	CAADDPRINTEAFF
TRBV19	-	-	TRBJ1-3	TGTGCCAGTAGTGAACTGGTCTCTGGAAACACCATATATTTT	CASSELVSGNTIYF
TRBV7-3	once	TRBD1	TRBJ2-7	TGTGCCAGCAGCTTAGGACAGGGAAGCTCCTACGAGCAGTACTTC	CASSLGQGSSYEQYF
TRBV6-5	-	TRBD1	TRBJ2-5	TGTGCCAGCAGTTACTGGGGACAGGGGACGGAGACCCAGTACTTC	CASSYWGQGTETQYF
TRBV6-5	-	-	TRBJ1-5	TGTGCCAGCAGTTACTCAGCAGGGCAGGGGCAGCCCCAGCATTTT	CASSYSAGQGQPQHF